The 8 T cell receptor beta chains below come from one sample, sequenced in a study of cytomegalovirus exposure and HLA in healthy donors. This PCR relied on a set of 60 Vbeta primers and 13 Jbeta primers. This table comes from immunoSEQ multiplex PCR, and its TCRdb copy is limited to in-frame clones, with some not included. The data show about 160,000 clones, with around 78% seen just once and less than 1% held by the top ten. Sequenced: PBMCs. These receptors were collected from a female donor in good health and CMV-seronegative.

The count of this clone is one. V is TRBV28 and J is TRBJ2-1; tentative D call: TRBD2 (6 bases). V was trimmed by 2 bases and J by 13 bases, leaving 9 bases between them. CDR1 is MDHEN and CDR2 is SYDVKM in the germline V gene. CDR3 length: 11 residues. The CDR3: CASSLRDLQFF. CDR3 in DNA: TGTGCCAGCAGTTTAAGGGACTTACAGTTCTTC.

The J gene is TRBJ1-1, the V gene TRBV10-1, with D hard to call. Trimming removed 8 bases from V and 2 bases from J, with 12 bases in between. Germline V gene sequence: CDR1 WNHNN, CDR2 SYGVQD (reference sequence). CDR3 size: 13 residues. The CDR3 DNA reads TGCGCCAGCCGTTTGGTACTCAACACTGAAGCTTTCTTT. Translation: CASRLVLNTEAFF.

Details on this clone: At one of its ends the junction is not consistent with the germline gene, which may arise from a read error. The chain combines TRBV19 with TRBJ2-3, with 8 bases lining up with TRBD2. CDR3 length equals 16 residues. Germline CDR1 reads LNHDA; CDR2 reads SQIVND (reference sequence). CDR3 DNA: TGTACCAGTAGTACCGGGGGGGCCCTAAGCACAGATACGCAGTATTTT. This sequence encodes CTSSTGGALSTDTQYF.

CDR3 DNA sequence: TGTGCCAGCAAGAGAGAATCTGCTGAGCAGTTCTTC. Protein sequence: CASKRESAEQFF. The V gene is TRBV2, the J gene TRBJ2-1; no definite D call. Germline values: CDR1 SNHLY, CDR2 FYNNEI. The CDR3 spans 12 residues. Trimming cost V 7 bases and J 9 bases, with 13 bases left between them. The full variable domain, in which reference TRBV2 and TRBJ2-1 provide the parts outside the CDR3, is EPEVTQTPSHQVTQMGQEVILRCVPISNHLYFYWYRQILGQKVEFLVSFYNNEISEKSEIFDDQFSVERPDGSNFTLKIRSTKLEDSAMYFCASKRESAEQFFGPGTRLTVL.

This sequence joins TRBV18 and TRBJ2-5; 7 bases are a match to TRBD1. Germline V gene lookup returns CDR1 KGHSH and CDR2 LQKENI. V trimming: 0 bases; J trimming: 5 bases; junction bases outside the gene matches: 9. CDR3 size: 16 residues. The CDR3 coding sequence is TGTGCCAGCTCACCACCCGTAGGGGGCCGTGTGGAGACCCAGTACTTC. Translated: CASSPPVGGRVETQYF.

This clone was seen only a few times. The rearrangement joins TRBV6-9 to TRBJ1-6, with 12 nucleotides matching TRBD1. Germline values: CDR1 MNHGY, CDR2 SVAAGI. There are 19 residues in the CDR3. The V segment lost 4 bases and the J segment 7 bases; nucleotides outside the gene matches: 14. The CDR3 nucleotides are TGTGCCAGCAGTTCAGAGGGACAGGGGGCGAAGAAATCGAATTCACCCCTCCACTTT. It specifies CASSSEGQGAKKSNSPLHF.

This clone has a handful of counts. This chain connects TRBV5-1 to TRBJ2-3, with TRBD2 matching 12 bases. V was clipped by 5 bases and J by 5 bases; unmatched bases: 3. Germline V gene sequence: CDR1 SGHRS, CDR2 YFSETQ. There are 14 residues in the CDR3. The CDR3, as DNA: TGCGCCAGCAGACTAGCGGGAGGAGGAGATACGCAGTATTTT. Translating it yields CASRLAGGGDTQYF.

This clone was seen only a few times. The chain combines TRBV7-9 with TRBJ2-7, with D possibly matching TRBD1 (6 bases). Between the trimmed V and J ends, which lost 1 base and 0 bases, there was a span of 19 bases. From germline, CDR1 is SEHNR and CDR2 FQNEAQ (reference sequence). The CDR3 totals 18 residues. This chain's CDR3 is CASSLGRPHRVSSYEQYF. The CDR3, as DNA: TGTGCCAGCAGCTTAGGGAGGCCCCACAGGGTTAGCTCCTACGAGCAGTACTTC.